A single sample gave rise to the 4 T cell receptor beta chains below, sequenced in a study of beta chain features in type 1 diabetes. TCRB transcripts that were expressed got sequenced, as all of the isolated RNA had been reverse transcribed. Measured with immunoSEQ multiplex PCR; TCRdb has only the in-frame clones, and not every one. This sample has around 240,000 clones, with over 7.5% found just once. Sequenced input: naive CD4+ T cells from blood. Every receptor here comes from a woman aged 18-30 years in good health.

V usage is TRBV6-6 and J usage is TRBJ1-4; 9 nucleotides align to TRBD1. The CDR3 sequence is 16 residues long. Per the germline V gene, CDR1 is MNHNY and CDR2 is SVGAGI (reference sequence). V gave up 6 bases and J gave up 0 bases; unmatched junction bases: 5. The CDR3 coding sequence is TGTGCCAGCAGCCCTTGGACAGGGGCAACTAATGAAAAACTGTTTTTT. Residues: CASSPWTGATNEKLFF.

This clone was seen a handful of times. V usage is TRBV7-8 and J usage is TRBJ1-1; no definite D call. V gave up 7 bases and J gave up 5 bases, with 14 bases separating them. Germline V gene lookup returns CDR1 SGHVS and CDR2 FQNEAQ. This CDR3 has 13 residues. CDR3 region: CASTLPVGTEAFF. The CDR3 nucleotides read TGTGCCAGCACCCTCCCGGTCGGGACTGAAGCTTTCTTT. Full variable domain (missing parts from reference TRBV7-8 and TRBJ1-1): GAGVSQSPRYKVAKRGQDVALRCDPISGHVSLFWYQQALGQGPEFLTYFQNEAQLDKSGLPSDRFFAERPEGSVSTLKIQRTQQEDSAVYLCASTLPVGTEAFFGQGTRLTVV.

The chain links TRBV5-1 to TRBJ2-1; tentative D call: TRBD2 (6 bases). Germline CDR1 reads SGHRS; CDR2 reads YFSETQ. V was pared by 4 bases and J by 7 bases, with 18 bases between. CDR3 size: 15 residues. The CDR3 region is CASSAGLVGLNEQFF. CDR3 nucleotide sequence: TGCGCCAGCAGCGCGGGACTGGTCGGGCTAAATGAGCAGTTCTTC.

The chain uses TRBV6-1 and TRBJ2-7; D perhaps matches TRBD2 (7 bases). CDR1 is MNHNS and CDR2 is SASEGT in the germline V gene. The CDR3 is 15 amino acids. Trimming shortened V by 6 bases and J by 0 bases, and 15 bases separated the two germline ends. The DNA for the CDR3 is TGTGCCAGCAGGGAGGGGGGGGTCCCCTCCTACGAGCAGTACTTC. Translation: CASREGGVPSYEQYF.